The 10 T cell receptor beta chains below were found in one sample sequenced in a study of blood T cell repertoires in COVID-19. Sequencing used immunoSEQ multiplex PCR; TCRdb keeps in-frame clones, though not all of them. This table has 45,000 to 50,000 clones, approximately 80% appearing once. Sequencing was performed on peripheral blood. These receptors came from a man in his 70s with acute or convalescent COVID-19.

The rearrangement joins TRBV30 to TRBJ1-4, with 8 bases fitting TRBD1. Germline loops: CDR1 GTSNPN, CDR2 SVGIG (reference sequence). This CDR3 has 16 residues. With 0 bases clipped from V and 8 bases from J, the junction kept 11 bases outside the gene matches. CDR3 protein: CAWSVSDDRGGEKLFF. The CDR3 bases are TGTGCCTGGAGTGTATCTGATGACAGGGGTGGAGAAAAACTGTTTTTT.

V is TRBV4-3 and J is TRBJ2-3, with 14 bases that match TRBD2. This CDR3 spans 16 amino acids. Germline CDR1 is LGHNA and CDR2 is YSLEER. J gave up 6 bases and V 0 bases, and 2 bases lay outside the gene matches. The CDR3 here is CASSQDWTSGGDTQYF. In DNA form, the CDR3 reads TGCGCCAGCAGCCAAGATTGGACTAGCGGGGGGGATACGCAGTATTTT.

The chain has TRBV5-4 and TRBJ2-1, with D perhaps matching TRBD2 (6 bases). Trimming removed 4 bases at V and 4 bases at J, with 9 bases between. This CDR3 region has 13 residues. CDR1 and CDR2 (germline): SGHNT, YYREEE (reference sequence). CDR3 loop: CASSPAGYNEQFF. The DNA for the CDR3 is TGTGCCAGCAGCCCGGCGGGGTACAATGAGCAGTTCTTC. Combining the CDR3 with reference TRBV5-4 and TRBJ2-1 gives the whole variable domain ETGVTQSPTHLIKTRGQQVTLRCSSQSGHNTVSWYQQALGQGPQFIFQYYREEENGRGNFPPRFSGLQFPNYSSELNVNALELDDSALYLCASSPAGYNEQFFGPGTRLTVL.

V is TRBV30 and J is TRBJ1-1; D uncertain. The germline CDR1 and CDR2 sequences are GTSNPN and SVGIG (reference sequence). The CDR3 is 13 residues long. The ends were cut back, 7 bases at V and 5 bases at J, with 17 bases in the middle. CDR3 in amino acids: CASTTGGRTEAFF. In nucleotides, the CDR3 is TGTGCCTCTACCACCGGAGGGAGGACTGAAGCTTTCTTT.

The genes are TRBV27 and TRBJ2-1; 10 positions match TRBD1. V was clipped by 5 bases and J by 7 bases; unmatched bases: 8. In germline, CDR1 is MNHEY, CDR2 SMNVEV (reference sequence). The CDR3 loop spans 15 amino acids. The CDR3 reads CASSPTTGGYNEQFF. The CDR3 DNA sequence: TGTGCCAGCAGTCCGACGACAGGGGGCTATAATGAGCAGTTCTTC.

A single count supports this clone. The genes are TRBV27 and TRBJ2-6; tentative D call: TRBD1 (7 bases). Trimming removed 8 bases at V and 0 bases at J, with 23 bases between. Per the germline V gene, CDR1 is MNHEY and CDR2 is SMNVEV (reference sequence). The length of the CDR3 is 19 residues. CDR3 DNA: TGTGCCAGCTCAATCCGCAGGGGGGAGGAGAACTCTGGGGCCAACGTCCTGACTTTC. Translation: CASSIRRGEENSGANVLTF.

The chain has TRBV2 and TRBJ1-5, with 7 bases that match TRBD1. Germline trimming cut 6 bases from V and 4 bases from J; bases unmatched to any gene: 3. The CDR3 has 13 residues. CDR1 and CDR2 from the germline V gene are SNHLY and FYNNEI. CDR3 loop: CASRGQQNQPQHF. CDR3 DNA: TGTGCCAGCAGGGGACAGCAAAATCAGCCCCAGCATTTT.

The CDR3 nucleotides read TGTGCCAGCAGCCGACTAGCATTAAGGGATGAGCAGTTCTTC. It codes for CASSRLALRDEQFF. This chain connects TRBV5-5 to TRBJ2-1, with 7 positions matching TRBD2. The CDR3 consists of 14 residues. Germline V lookup: CDR1 SGHKS, CDR2 YYEKEE (reference sequence). Trimming removed 4 bases from V and 8 bases from J; junction bases left unmatched: 9.

The genes are TRBV30 and TRBJ2-1; 8 bases agree with TRBD2. The CDR3 runs 14 residues. Per the germline V gene, CDR1 is GTSNPN and CDR2 is SVGIG (reference sequence). Trimming took 5 bases from V and 8 from J; bases not matched to a gene: 11. The CDR3: CAWASGFEGDEQFF. CDR3 DNA: TGTGCCTGGGCTAGCGGGTTCGAGGGCGATGAGCAGTTCTTC.

The chain recombines TRBV2 with TRBJ1-5; 8 nucleotides match TRBD1. In germline, CDR1 is SNHLY, CDR2 FYNNEI. The CDR3 is made up of 14 amino acids. V shed 4 bases, J shed 7 bases, and the junction held 6 bases outside the gene matches. CDR3 in DNA: TGTGCCAGCAGTGCTCAGGGGGCACGGCAGCCCCAGCATTTT. This codes for CASSAQGARQPQHF.